The clone carrying this T cell receptor beta chain was counted a few times. No antigen is known for it. The record originates from a study of human CD4 T cells and Enterobacteriaceae. Sorting took every CD4+ cell except CD45RA+CCR7+CD95- naive cells, reaching over 95% purity. Before sorting, cells positive for CD8, CD14, CD16, CD56, CD19 or bright CD25 were removed. Points from the study as a whole: In the top 5%: about 55% of the 19 and most of the roughly 30 cross-reactive clonotypes.

The CDR3 is 12 amino acids. Trimming took off 3 bases at V and 8 bases at J, with 10 bases between the two ends. Germline-derived CDR1 and CDR2 are SEHNR and FQNEAQ (reference sequence). Deep-level sequencing, detecting one cell in 200,000, covered ex vivo memory CD4+. Some clones are missing from TCRdb's copy, which holds only in-frame ones; the method was immunoSEQ multiplex PCR. The data show about 29,000 clones, approximately 84% seen once. J is TRBJ1-2 and V is TRBV7-9; weak D call: TRBD1 (5 bases). Input material: memory CD4+ T cells from blood. This sequence was found in a human donor in good health. This chain's CDR3 is CASSFRQFGYTF. The DNA of the CDR3 is TGTGCCAGCAGCTTTAGACAGTTCGGCTACACCTTC.